The clone carrying this TCR beta chain was recorded many times. Its antigen is still unknown. This specimen belongs to a study of T cells after yellow fever vaccination. The CDR3 totals 12 residues. CDR1 is SGHTA, CDR2 FQGNSA, per germline. V was pared by 5 bases and J by 4 bases, with 8 bases between. Study findings and constraints: Clonotypes shared by both compartments, CD4 and CD8, made up a small share. Faster peaking, at day 5 versus 15, marked a secondary response that was weaker.

TCRdb re-called the 5' RACE reads through MiXCR, storing one row per CDR3 protein. The table includes roughly 330,000 distinct CDR3 sequences, approximately 4% detected once. The sequence was collected from a man between 18 and 35 years old who received the YFV17D yellow fever vaccine. The chain recombines TRBV7-2 with TRBJ2-5; the D is unclear. The sequenced sample was PBMCs, obtained 5 days after the yellow fever booster vaccination. Written as DNA, the CDR3 is TGTGCCAGCAGCCTCCTCGGAGAGACCCAGTACTTC. This codes for CASSLLGETQYF.